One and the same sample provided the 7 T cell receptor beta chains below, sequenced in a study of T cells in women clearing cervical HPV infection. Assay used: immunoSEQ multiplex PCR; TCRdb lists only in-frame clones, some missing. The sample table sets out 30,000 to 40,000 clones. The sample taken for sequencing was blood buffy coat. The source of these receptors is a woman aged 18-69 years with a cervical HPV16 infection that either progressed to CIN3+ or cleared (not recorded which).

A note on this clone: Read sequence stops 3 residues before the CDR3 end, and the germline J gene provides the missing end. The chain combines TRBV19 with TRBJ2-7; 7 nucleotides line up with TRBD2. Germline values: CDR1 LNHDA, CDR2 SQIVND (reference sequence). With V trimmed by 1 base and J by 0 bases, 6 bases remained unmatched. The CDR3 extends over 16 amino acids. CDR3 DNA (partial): TGTGCCAGTAGTATAGGGGGGGGGTTTACCTCCTACGAG. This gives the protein CASSIGGGFTSYE. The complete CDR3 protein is CASSIGGGFTSYEQYF.

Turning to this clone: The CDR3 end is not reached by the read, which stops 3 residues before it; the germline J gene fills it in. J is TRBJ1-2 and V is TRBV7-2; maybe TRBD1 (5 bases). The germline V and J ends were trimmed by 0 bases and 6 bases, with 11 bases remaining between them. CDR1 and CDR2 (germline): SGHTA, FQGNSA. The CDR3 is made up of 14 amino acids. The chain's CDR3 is CASSLARGGDGYTF. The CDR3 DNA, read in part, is TGTGCCAGCAGCTTAGCGCGGGGGGGAGATGGC.

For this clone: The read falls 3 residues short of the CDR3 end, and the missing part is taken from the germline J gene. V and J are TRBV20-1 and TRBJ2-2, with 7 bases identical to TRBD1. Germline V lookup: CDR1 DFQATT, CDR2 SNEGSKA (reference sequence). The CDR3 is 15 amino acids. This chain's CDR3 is CSANQQGTGANVLFF. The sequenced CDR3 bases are TGCAGTGCGAATCAACAGGGTACAGGGGCCAACGTG.

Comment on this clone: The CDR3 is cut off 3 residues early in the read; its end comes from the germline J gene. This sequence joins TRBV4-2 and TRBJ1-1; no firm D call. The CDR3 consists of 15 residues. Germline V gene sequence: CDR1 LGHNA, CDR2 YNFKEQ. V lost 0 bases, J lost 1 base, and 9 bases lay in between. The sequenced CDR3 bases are TGTGCCAGCAGCCAAGATGTAACAAGGAACACTGAA. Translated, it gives CASSQDVTRNTE. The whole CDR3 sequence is CASSQDVTRNTEAFF.

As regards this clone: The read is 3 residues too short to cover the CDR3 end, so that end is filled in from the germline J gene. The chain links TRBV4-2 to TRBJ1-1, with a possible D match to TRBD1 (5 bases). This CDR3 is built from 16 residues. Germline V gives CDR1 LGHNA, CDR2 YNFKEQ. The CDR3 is CASSQDPVGDPLGAFF. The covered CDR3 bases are TGTGCCAGCAGCCAAGATCCGGTAGGGGATCCCTTGGGG.

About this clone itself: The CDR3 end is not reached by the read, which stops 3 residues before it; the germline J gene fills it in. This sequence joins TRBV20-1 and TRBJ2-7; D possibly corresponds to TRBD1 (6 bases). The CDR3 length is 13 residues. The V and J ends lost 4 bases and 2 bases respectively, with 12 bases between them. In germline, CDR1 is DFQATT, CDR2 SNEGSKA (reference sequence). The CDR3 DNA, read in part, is TGCAGTGCTAATCTGGGGGCTCCCTACGAG. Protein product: CSANLGAPYE. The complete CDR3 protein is CSANLGAPYEQYF.

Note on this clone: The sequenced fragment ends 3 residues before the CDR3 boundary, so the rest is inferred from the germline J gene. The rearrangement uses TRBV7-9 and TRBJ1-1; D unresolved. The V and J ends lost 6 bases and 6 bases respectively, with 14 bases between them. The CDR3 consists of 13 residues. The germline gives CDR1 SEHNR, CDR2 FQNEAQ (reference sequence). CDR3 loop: CASRSGSGAEAFF. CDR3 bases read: TGTGCCAGCAGGTCGGGGTCGGGAGCTGAA.